Below are 23 T cell receptor beta chains sequenced from a single sample in a study of T cells in Graves' hyperthyroidism and ophthalmopathy. Researchers took RNA transcripts and amplified the TCR beta CDR3 regions from them. HTBI primers drove first-round RT-PCR of the TCR CDR3. TCRdb reprocessed the multiplex PCR reads via MiXCR and lists one record per CDR3 protein. Of roughly 700,000 distinct CDR3 sequences listed, about 15% are singletons. Sequencing was carried out using blood. Receptor source: a woman under 30 with Graves' hyperthyroidism.

This clonotype was seen many times. The chain has TRBV18 and TRBJ1-2, with D possibly being TRBD1 (5 bases). Germline CDR1 reads KGHSH; CDR2 reads LQKENI. The CDR3 contains 14 residues. Trimming removed 8 bases from V and 2 bases from J, with 15 bases in between. In DNA form, the CDR3 reads TGTGCCAGCAAACCGGGACGTTCAAACTATGGCTACACCTTC. Protein product: CASKPGRSNYGYTF.

This clonotype was observed many times. The CDR3 reads CASSQGDRGAGETQYF. The CDR3 bases are TGCGCCAGCAGCCAAGGCGATCGGGGGGCAGGAGAGACCCAGTACTTC. V is TRBV4-1 and J is TRBJ2-5; D is perhaps TRBD2 (7 bases). This CDR3 has 16 amino acids. V lost 1 base and J lost 4, with 16 bases in between. Germline-derived CDR1 and CDR2 are MGHRA and YSYEKL.

Ten or more counts support this clonotype. The chain recombines TRBV12-3 or TRBV12-4 with TRBJ1-1; D call uncertain. The CDR3 runs to 15 residues. Trimming pared 2 bases from V and 5 bases from J, leaving 15 bases between. CDR3 protein: CASSLNVGLGTEAFF. CDR3 bases: TGTGCCAGCAGTTTAAACGTCGGACTTGGGACTGAAGCTTTCTTT.

This clonotype occurred many times. The CDR3 nucleotides read TGTGCCAGCCGACGAGACACTATTAATTCACCCCTCCACTTT. Its translation is CASRRDTINSPLHF. V is TRBV12-3 or TRBV12-4 and J is TRBJ1-6, with unresolved D. V dropped 8 bases and J dropped 6 bases, with 14 bases sitting between them. The CDR3 length is 14 residues.

This clonotype was seen ten or more times. This sequence joins TRBV12-3 or TRBV12-4 and TRBJ2-1; 13 positions agree with TRBD2. V shed 7 bases and J 9 bases; nucleotides not matched to a gene: 3. CDR3 length: 13 amino acids. The CDR3 bases are TGTGCCAGCAAGCGGACTAGCGGGAGTGAGCAGTTCTTC. This gives the protein CASKRTSGSEQFF.

This clonotype occurred many times. The chain couples TRBV18 to TRBJ2-7, with 8 bases fitting TRBD1. The CDR3 is made up of 13 amino acids. Germline loops: CDR1 KGHSH, CDR2 LQKENI. Losses at the gene ends were 3 bases for V and 6 bases for J; bases not matched to a gene: 4. CDR3 sequence: CASSPGQVVEQYF. CDR3 sequence (DNA): TGTGCCAGCTCACCGGGACAGGTCGTCGAGCAGTACTTC.

The chain carries TRBV18 and TRBJ2-7, with D possibly being TRBD2 (6 bases). The V gene lost 0 bases and the J gene lost 0 bases, with 9 bases spanning the gap. CDR1 and CDR2 from the germline V gene are KGHSH and LQKENI. The CDR3 extends over 15 amino acids. CDR3 region: CASSPPAGSSYEQYF. Here the CDR3 DNA reads TGTGCCAGCTCACCACCGGCGGGGAGCTCCTACGAGCAGTACTTC. The whole variable domain, filled in from reference TRBV18 and TRBJ2-7, reads NAGVMQNPRHLVRRRGQEARLRCSPMKGHSHVYWYRQLPEEGLKFMVYLQKENIIDESGMPKERFSAEFPKEGPSILRIQQVVRGDSAAYFCASSPPAGSSYEQYFGPGTRLTVT.

This chain links TRBV7-2 with TRBJ2-5; TRBD2 might be the D (6 bases). The germline gives CDR1 SGHTA, CDR2 FQGNSA. The CDR3 sequence is 16 residues long. V was cut by 5 bases and J by 0 bases, with 16 bases left in between. The CDR3 nucleotides are TGTGCCAGCAGCCCCGGGGACTCTTGGTACCAAGAGACCCAGTACTTC. Translating it yields CASSPGDSWYQETQYF.

This clonotype was detected ten times or more. In DNA form, the CDR3 reads TGCAGTGCTAGAGAGGCGGTCAGCTCCTATAATTCACCCCTCCACTTT. This encodes CSAREAVSSYNSPLHF. The chain is built from TRBV20-1 and TRBJ1-6; the D is unclear. Germline CDR1 is DFQATT and CDR2 is SNEGSKA (reference sequence). The V end lost 0 bases, the J end lost 0 bases, and 9 bases lay between the germline ends. The CDR3 contains 16 residues.

This clonotype occurred many times. The chain recombines TRBV20-1 with TRBJ2-7; D possibly corresponds to TRBD2 (6 bases). Trimming stripped 2 bases from V and 4 bases from J, with 15 bases between. This CDR3 spans 14 amino acids. CDR1 DFQATT and CDR2 SNEGSKA come from the germline V gene (reference sequence). The CDR3 region is CSARPLAAGYEQYF. The CDR3 DNA is TGCAGTGCTAGACCCTTAGCGGCCGGGTACGAGCAGTACTTC.

This clonotype was picked up many times. The gene calls are TRBV20-1 and TRBJ2-1, with a possible D match to TRBD2 (6 bases). This CDR3 has 14 amino acids. CDR1 is DFQATT and CDR2 is SNEGSKA in the germline V gene (reference sequence). V lost 4 bases and J lost 7, with 17 bases in between. As DNA, the CDR3 is TGCAGTGCTAAGGAGGGGTTTTTGGGGAATGAGCAGTTCTTC. This translates into CSAKEGFLGNEQFF.

A word on this clonotype: A read error is possible here, since a much larger clone lies one base away. J is TRBJ2-3 and V is TRBV29-1; D gene unclear. Germline CDR1 SQVTM, CDR2 ANQGSEA. Trimming removed 8 bases from V and 0 bases from J, with 15 bases in between. The CDR3 has 14 amino acids. CDR3 coding DNA: TGCAGCCCACGGACCGCAACTAGCACAGATACGCAGTATTTT. Translation: CSPRTATSTDTQYF.

This clonotype was seen a few times. This rearrangement joins TRBV4-2 to TRBJ2-3; D not certain. The CDR3 extends over 15 amino acids. V was shortened by 1 base and J by 0 bases, with 8 bases between the two germline ends. Germline assignment: CDR1 LGHNA and CDR2 YNFKEQ. CDR3 amino acids: CASSQVLESTDTQYF. CDR3 bases: TGTGCCAGCAGCCAAGTCCTCGAAAGCACAGATACGCAGTATTTT.

In its sample, this clonotype was seen many times. The chain is built from TRBV11-2 and TRBJ2-1; tentatively, D is TRBD1 (6 bases). CDR1 is SGHAT, CDR2 FQNNGV, per germline. CDR3 length: 14 residues. V was shortened by 4 bases and J by 3 bases, with 10 bases between the two germline ends. The CDR3 DNA reads as TGTGCCAGCAGCTCGCCGGGACACTACAATGAGCAGTTCTTC. This gives the protein CASSSPGHYNEQFF.

The table lists this clonotype with many counts. The V call is TRBV6-1, the J call TRBJ2-5; unclear D gene. Trimming pared 5 bases from V and 1 base from J, leaving 5 bases between. Germline CDR1 MNHNS, CDR2 SASEGT. This CDR3 has 12 residues. CDR3 region: CASSSPQETQYF. For the CDR3, the DNA is TGTGCCAGCAGTTCCCCCCAAGAGACCCAGTACTTC.

The chain carries TRBV7-3 and TRBJ2-1; TRBD1 aligns across 7 bases. The ends lost 1 base at V and 5 bases at J; junction bases unmatched: 8. The CDR3 is 16 amino acids. CDR1 SGHTA and CDR2 FQGTGA come from the germline V gene. The CDR3 here is CASSLIQGTENNEQFF. DNA for the CDR3: TGTGCCAGCAGCTTAATACAGGGGACGGAGAACAATGAGCAGTTCTTC.

This clonotype appeared once. Just one base apart from a much larger clone, this may be a read error. Given the absence of the conserved phenylalanine or tryptophan at the CDR3 end, a read error is likely. V gene TRBV27 combines with J gene TRBJ2-6; weak D call: TRBD1 (6 bases). CDR1 is MNHEY, CDR2 SMNVEV, per germline (reference sequence). V was clipped by 5 bases and J by 0 bases, with 29 bases between them. CDR3 length: 22 amino acids. This CDR3 is CASSTITFRDTGGSSGANVLTL. In DNA, the CDR3 is TGTGCCAGCAGTACAATCACCTTCCGGGACACTGGGGGTAGCTCTGGGGCCAACGTCCTGACTTTA.

As concerns this clonotype: Without the conserved terminal phenylalanine or tryptophan, this CDR3 likely stems from a read error. The genes are TRBV18 and TRBJ2-5; 8 bases agree with TRBD2. The CDR3 covers 17 residues. Germline V gene sequence: CDR1 KGHSH, CDR2 LQKENI. Trimming removed 3 bases from V and 4 bases from J; junction bases left unmatched: 13. In DNA, the CDR3 is TGTGCCAGCTCACCCCGCGCAAGAGCGGGAGAGGGAGAGACCCAGTACCTC. This sequence encodes CASSPRARAGEGETQYL.

There are many counts of this clonotype. V and J are TRBV10-1 and TRBJ1-1; a weak D match, TRBD1 (6 bases). The CDR3 is 13 amino acids. V was trimmed by 6 bases and J by 1 base, leaving 9 bases between them. From germline, CDR1 is WNHNN and CDR2 SYGVQD (reference sequence). CDR3 sequence: CASRRQENTEAFF. The DNA of the CDR3 is TGCGCCAGCAGAAGACAGGAGAACACTGAAGCTTTCTTT.

This clonotype was seen at least ten times. The rearrangement joins TRBV3-1 to TRBJ2-4; D is ambiguous. Trimming took off 3 bases at V and 10 bases at J, with 7 bases between the two ends. Germline lookup yields CDR1 LGHDT and CDR2 YNNKEL (reference sequence). CDR3 length: 11 amino acids. The CDR3 spells CASSQGGIQYF. The CDR3 DNA reads as TGTGCCAGCAGCCAGGGCGGTATTCAGTACTTC. Using reference TRBV3-1 and TRBJ2-4 for the parts outside the CDR3, the full variable domain is DTAVSQTPKYLVTQMGNDKSIKCEQNLGHDTMYWYKQDSKKFLKIMFSYNNKELIINETVPNRFSPKSPDKAHLNLHINSLELGDSAVYFCASSQGGIQYFGAGTRLSVL.

In its sample, this clonotype was seen many times. The rearrangement joins TRBV7-9 to TRBJ1-2; 9 positions match TRBD1. The CDR3 covers 17 residues. CDR1 and CDR2 (germline): SEHNR, FQNEAQ (reference sequence). V was pared by 2 bases and J by 5 bases, with 12 bases of the junction left unmatched. The CDR3 protein is CASSLPGTGTNLYGYTF. The CDR3 nucleotides read TGTGCCAGCAGCTTACCCGGGACAGGGACAAACCTTTATGGCTACACCTTC.

The chain links TRBV20-1 to TRBJ2-3, with 10 bases identical to TRBD2. This CDR3 contains 18 residues. J was trimmed by 0 bases and V by 4 bases; bases with no gene match: 13. Looked up from germline, CDR1 is DFQATT and CDR2 is SNEGSKA (reference sequence). CDR3 sequence: CSATPLLAGTASTDTQYF. The CDR3 bases are TGCAGTGCTACCCCGTTACTAGCGGGGACCGCTAGCACAGATACGCAGTATTTT.

This clonotype was recorded at least ten times. The chain couples TRBV30 to TRBJ2-7; 9 nucleotides agree with TRBD2. Germline trimming cut 8 bases from V and 5 bases from J; bases unmatched to any gene: 10. The CDR3 has 13 amino acids. Germline CDR1 is GTSNPN and CDR2 is SVGIG (reference sequence). For the CDR3, the DNA is TGTGCCCGATCCAGCGGGAGGCGGGACGAGCAGTACTTC. It specifies CARSSGRRDEQYF.